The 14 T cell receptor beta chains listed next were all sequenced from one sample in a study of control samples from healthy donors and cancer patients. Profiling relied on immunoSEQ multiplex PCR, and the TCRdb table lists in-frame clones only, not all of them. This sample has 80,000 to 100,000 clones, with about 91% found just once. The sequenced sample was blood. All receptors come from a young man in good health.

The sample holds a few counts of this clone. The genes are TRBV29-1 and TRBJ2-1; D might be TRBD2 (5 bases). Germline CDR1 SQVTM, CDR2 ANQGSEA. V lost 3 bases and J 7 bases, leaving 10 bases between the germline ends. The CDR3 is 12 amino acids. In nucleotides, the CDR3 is TGCAGCGTTGATAGCGCGTGGAATGAGCAGTTCTTC. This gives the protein CSVDSAWNEQFF.

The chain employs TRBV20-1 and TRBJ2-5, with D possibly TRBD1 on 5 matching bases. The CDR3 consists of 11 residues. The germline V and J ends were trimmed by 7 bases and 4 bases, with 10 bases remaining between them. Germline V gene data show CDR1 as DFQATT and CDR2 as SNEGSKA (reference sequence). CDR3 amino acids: CSVGRGETQYF. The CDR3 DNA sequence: TGCAGTGTGGGTAGGGGAGAGACCCAGTACTTC.

The CDR3 DNA reads as TGTGCCAGCAGTGGGGTGGGGGTTGGTGAAGCTTTCTTT. Translating it yields CASSGVGVGEAFF. The chain recombines TRBV2 with TRBJ1-1; D may be TRBD1 (5 bases). The CDR3 is 13 amino acids. V was cut by 4 bases and J by 7 bases, with 13 bases left in between. Germline V gene data show CDR1 as SNHLY and CDR2 as FYNNEI.

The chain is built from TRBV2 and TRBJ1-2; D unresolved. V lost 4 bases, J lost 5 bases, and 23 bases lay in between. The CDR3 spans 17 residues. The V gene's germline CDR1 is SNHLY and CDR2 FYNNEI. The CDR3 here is CASSASKFRGGLYGYTF. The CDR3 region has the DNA TGTGCCAGCAGTGCTTCAAAGTTCCGGGGTGGCCTTTATGGCTACACCTTC.

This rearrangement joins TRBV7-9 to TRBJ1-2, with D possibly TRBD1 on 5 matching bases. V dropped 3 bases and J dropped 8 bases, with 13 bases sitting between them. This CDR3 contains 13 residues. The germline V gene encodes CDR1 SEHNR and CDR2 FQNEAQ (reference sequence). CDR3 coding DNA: TGTGCCAGCAGCTTCCCGGTGGGGGACGGCTACACCTTC. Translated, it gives CASSFPVGDGYTF.

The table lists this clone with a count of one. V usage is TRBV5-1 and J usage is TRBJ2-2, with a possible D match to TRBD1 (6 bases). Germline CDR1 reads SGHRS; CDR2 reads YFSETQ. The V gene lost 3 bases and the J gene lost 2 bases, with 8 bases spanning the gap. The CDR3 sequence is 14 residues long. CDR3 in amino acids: CASSSTGNTGELFF. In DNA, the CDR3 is TGCGCCAGCAGCTCGACAGGCAACACCGGGGAGCTGTTTTTT. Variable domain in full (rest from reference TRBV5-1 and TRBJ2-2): KAGVTQTPRYLIKTRGQQVTLSCSPISGHRSVSWYQQTPGQGLQFLFEYFSETQRNKGNFPGRFSGRQFSNSRSEMNVSTLELGDSALYLCASSSTGNTGELFFGEGSRLTVL.

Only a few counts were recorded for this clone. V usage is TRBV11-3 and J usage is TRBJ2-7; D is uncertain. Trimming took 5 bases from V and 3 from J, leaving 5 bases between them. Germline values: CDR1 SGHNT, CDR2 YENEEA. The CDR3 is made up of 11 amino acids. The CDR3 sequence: CASSQFYEQYF. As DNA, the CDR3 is TGTGCCAGCAGCCAGTTCTACGAGCAGTACTTC.

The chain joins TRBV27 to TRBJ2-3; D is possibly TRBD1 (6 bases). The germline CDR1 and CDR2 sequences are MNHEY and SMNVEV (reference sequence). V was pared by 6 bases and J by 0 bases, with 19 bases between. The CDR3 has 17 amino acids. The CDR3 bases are TGTGCCAGCAGGCACACTACACAGGGACCTAGCACAGATACGCAGTATTTT. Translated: CASRHTTQGPSTDTQYF.

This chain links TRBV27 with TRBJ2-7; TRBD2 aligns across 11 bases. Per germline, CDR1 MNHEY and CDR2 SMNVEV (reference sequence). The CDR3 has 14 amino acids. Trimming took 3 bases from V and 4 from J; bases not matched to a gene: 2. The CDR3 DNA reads TGTGCCAGCAGTTTGGGACTAGCGGAGTACGAGCAGTACTTC. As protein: CASSLGLAEYEQYF.

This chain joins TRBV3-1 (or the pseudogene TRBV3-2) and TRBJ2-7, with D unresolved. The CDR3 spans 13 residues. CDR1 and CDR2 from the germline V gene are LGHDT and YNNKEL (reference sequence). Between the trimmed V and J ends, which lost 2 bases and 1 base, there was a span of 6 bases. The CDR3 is CASSQLTSYEQYF. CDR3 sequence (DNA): TGTGCCAGCAGCCAATTGACTTCCTACGAGCAGTACTTC.

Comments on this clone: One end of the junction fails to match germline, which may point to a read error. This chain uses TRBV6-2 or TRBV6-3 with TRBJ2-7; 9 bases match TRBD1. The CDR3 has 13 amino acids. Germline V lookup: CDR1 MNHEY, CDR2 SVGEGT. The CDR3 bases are TGTGCCGGCAGTTGGGACAGGGACTACGAGCAGTACTTC. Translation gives CAGSWDRDYEQYF.

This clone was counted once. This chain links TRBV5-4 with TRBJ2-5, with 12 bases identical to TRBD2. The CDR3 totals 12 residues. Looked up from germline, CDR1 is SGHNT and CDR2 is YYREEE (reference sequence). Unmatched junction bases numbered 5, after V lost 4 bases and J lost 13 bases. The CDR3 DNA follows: TGTGCCAGCAGCCCTAGCGGGAGGGCCTGGTACTTC. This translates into CASSPSGRAWYF.

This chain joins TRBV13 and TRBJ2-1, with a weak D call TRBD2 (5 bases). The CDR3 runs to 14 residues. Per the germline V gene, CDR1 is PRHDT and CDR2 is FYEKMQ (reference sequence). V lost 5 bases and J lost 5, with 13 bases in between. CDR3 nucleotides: TGTGCCAGCAGCCGACTACCCGGGAACAATGAGCAGTTCTTC. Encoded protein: CASSRLPGNNEQFF.

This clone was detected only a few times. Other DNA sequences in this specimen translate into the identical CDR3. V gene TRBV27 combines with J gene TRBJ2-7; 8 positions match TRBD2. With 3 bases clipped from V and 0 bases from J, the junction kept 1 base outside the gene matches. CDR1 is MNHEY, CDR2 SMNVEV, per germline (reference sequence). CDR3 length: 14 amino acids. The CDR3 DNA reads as TGTGCCAGCAGTTTGAGCGGGAGCTCCTACGAGCAGTACTTC. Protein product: CASSLSGSSYEQYF.